Listed below are T cell receptor beta chains from one sample, sequenced in a study of TIL therapy for anti-PD-1-resistant metastatic lung cancer. Assay used: immunoSEQ multiplex PCR; TCRdb lists only in-frame clones, some missing. This table has some 45,000 clones, around 85% appearing once. Sequencing was performed on blood, taken at baseline. These receptors came from a person aged 25 to 85 with non-small cell lung cancer. Each CDR3 is given without its conserved first and last residue. Only part of the rows carry a size: once, few, many, or a class if the clone is expanded.

size	V	CDR3
NA	TRBV7-6	ASSSGGNSYEQY
NA	TRBV30	AWSSLGGNEAF
NA	TRBV2	ASNLFRGAADTQY
few	TRBV4-2	ASSQGPTGRNTEAF
NA	TRBV6-2/TRBV6-3	ASSLASSSYNEQF
NA	TRBV4-3	ASSQAPDTAYEQY
NA	TRBV27	ASSEIRGSLSYGYT
medium-sized	TRBV6-2/TRBV6-3	ASSYRAEPTDTQY
NA	TRBV27	ASSPGTGGINEQY
NA	TRBV6-6	ASSYKTSNQPQH
once	TRBV11-2	ASSLGGDRVAVT
NA	TRBV11-2	ASIPTGSNYEQY
few	TRBV4-2	ASSQDEAGGHTGELF
few	TRBV6-1	ASSEPALGLSNTEAF
NA	TRBV28	ASRYRSSGANVLT
NA	TRBV28	ASSHRGPNNEQF
few	TRBV30	AWRPTGVGTDTQY
once	TRBV28	ASSPGARDEQF
NA	TRBV7-2	ASSPTGLETQY
NA	TRBV4-3	ASSQDVTGVRPDTQY
NA	TRBV11-2	ASSLGGGTRNEQF
NA	TRBV10-2	ASSEGWTLLAYEQY
NA	TRBV6-5	ASRSRDPRMQY
NA	TRBV3-1/TRBV3-2	ASSQDQTGPGNTIY
few	TRBV2	ASSENRNWGGYT
few	TRBV11-2	ASSAGSRKGYT
NA	TRBV11-2	ASSLDGPLGAETQY
NA	TRBV7-9	ASSSPSDPREQY
NA	TRBV7-9	ASSFWTGNMNTEAF
NA	TRBV9	ASSPRQGARGTEAF
few	TRBV27	ASSLGTGGIEAF
NA	TRBV29-1	SVEQGNYGYT
NA	TRBV7-2	ASSLARDRGYEQY
NA	TRBV4-3	ASSQEGGLSSSPLH
NA	TRBV18	ASSPPLETQY
NA	TRBV27	ASSLGAGGLREQY
NA	TRBV4-3	ASSQGDPGELF
NA	TRBV28	ASSFKGIGRSYEQY
once	TRBV24-1	ATSPGQANEQF
NA	TRBV2	ASSQGFPHNEQF
few	TRBV14	ASSFSGATEAF
NA	TRBV7-2	ASSSQSIVEQY
NA	TRBV28	ASSFFGQGADGGYT
NA	TRBV24-1	ATSDPQGAADTQY
NA	TRBV5-1	ASRGAGTRGDTQY